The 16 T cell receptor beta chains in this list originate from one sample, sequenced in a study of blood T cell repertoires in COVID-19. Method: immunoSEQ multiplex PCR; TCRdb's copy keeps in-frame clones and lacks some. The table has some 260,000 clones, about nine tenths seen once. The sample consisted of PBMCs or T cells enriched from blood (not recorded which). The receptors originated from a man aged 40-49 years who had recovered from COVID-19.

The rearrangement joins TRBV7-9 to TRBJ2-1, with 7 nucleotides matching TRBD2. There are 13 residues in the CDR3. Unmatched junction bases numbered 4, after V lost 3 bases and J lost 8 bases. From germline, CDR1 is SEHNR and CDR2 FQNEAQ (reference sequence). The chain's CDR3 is CASSFSGRDEQFF. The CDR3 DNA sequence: TGTGCCAGCAGCTTCTCAGGGAGGGATGAGCAGTTCTTC.

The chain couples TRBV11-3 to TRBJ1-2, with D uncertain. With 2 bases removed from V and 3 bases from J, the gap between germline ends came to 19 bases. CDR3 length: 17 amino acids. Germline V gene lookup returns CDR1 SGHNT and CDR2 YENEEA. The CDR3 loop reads CASSLLTGSFGDYGYTF. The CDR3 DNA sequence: TGTGCCAGCAGCTTACTTACTGGTTCTTTTGGTGACTATGGCTACACCTTC.

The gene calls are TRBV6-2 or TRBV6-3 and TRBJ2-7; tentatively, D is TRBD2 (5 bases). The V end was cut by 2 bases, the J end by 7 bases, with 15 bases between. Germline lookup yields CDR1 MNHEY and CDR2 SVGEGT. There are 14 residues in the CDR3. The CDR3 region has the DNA TGTGCCAGCAGTTACGGACTCCTCTACGCTGAGCAGTACTTC. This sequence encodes CASSYGLLYAEQYF.

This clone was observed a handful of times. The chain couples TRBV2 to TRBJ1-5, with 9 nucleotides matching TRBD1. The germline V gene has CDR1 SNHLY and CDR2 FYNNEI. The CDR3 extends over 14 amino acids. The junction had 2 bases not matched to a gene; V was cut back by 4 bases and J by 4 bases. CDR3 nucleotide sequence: TGTGCCAGCAGTGTTGGGACAGGGAATCAGCCCCAGCATTTT. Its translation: CASSVGTGNQPQHF. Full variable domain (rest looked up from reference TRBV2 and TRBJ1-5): EPEVTQTPSHQVTQMGQEVILRCVPISNHLYFYWYRQILGQKVEFLVSFYNNEISEKSEIFDDQFSVERPDGSNFTLKIRSTKLEDSAMYFCASSVGTGNQPQHFGDGTRLSIL.

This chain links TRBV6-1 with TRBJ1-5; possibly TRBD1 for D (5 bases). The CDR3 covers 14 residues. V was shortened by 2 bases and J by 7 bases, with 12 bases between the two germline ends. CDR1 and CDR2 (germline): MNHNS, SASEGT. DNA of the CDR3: TGTGCCAGCAGTGAAACCAGGGTAGGCCAGCCCCAGCATTTT. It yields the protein CASSETRVGQPQHF.

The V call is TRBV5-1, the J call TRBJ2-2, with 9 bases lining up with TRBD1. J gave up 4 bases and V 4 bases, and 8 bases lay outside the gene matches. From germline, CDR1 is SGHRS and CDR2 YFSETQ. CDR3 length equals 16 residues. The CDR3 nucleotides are TGCGCCAGCAGCAGGTCACAGGGGGCGGGCACCGGGGAGCTGTTTTTT. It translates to CASSRSQGAGTGELFF.

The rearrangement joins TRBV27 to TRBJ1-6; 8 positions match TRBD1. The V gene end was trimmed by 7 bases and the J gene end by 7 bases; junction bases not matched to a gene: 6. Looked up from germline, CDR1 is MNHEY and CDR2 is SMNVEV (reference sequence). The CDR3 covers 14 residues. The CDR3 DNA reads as TGTGCCAGCAAACTCAGGGGGCCCAATTCACCCCTCCACTTT. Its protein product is CASKLRGPNSPLHF.

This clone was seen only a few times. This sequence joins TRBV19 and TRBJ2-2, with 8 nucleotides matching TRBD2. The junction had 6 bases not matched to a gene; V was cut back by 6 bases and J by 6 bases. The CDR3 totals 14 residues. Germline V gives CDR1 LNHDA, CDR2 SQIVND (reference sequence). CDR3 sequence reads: CASSPRGGSGELFF. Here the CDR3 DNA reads TGTGCCAGTAGCCCCCGGGGGGGATCCGGGGAGCTGTTTTTT.

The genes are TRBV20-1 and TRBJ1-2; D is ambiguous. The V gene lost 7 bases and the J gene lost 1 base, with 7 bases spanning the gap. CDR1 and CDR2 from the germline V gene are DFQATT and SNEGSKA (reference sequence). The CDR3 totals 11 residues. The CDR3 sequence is CSVRVNYGYTF. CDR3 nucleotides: TGCAGTGTGAGAGTTAACTATGGCTACACCTTC.

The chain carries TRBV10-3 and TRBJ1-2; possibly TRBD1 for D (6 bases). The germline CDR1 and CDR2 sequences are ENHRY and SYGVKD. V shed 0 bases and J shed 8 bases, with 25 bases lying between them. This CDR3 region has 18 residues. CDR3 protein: CAISESGAGRHSLGGYTF. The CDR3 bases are TGTGCCATCAGTGAGTCGGGGGCTGGCAGGCACTCCCTCGGGGGCTACACCTTC.

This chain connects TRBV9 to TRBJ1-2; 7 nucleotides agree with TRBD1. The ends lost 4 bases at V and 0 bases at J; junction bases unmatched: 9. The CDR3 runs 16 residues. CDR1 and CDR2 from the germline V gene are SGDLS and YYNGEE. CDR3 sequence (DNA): TGTGCCAGCAGCATATCGGGACAGACCCCTAACTATGGCTACACCTTC. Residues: CASSISGQTPNYGYTF.

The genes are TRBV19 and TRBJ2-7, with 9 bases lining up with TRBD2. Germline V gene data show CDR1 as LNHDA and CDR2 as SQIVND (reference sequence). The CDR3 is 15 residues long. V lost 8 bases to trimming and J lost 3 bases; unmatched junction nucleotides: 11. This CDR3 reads CASAPSGTSYYEQYF. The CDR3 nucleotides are TGTGCCAGTGCCCCATCCGGGACTAGCTACTACGAGCAGTACTTC. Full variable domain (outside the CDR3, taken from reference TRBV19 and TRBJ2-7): DGGITQSPKYLFRKEGQNVTLSCEQNLNHDAMYWYRQDPGQGLRLIYYSQIVNDFQKGDIAEGYSVSREKKESFPLTVTSAQKNPTAFYLCASAPSGTSYYEQYFGPGTRLTVT.

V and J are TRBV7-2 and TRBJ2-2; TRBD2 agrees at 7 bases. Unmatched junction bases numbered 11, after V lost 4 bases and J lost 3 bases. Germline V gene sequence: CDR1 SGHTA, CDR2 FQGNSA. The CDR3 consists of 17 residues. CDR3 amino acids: CASSSIGSGADTGELFF. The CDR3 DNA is TGTGCCAGCAGCTCAATTGGGAGCGGGGCGGACACCGGGGAGCTGTTTTTT.

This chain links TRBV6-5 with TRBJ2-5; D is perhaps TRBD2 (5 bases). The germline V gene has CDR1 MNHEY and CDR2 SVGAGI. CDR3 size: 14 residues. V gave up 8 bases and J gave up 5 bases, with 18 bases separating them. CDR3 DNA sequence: TGTGCCAGCGCACTGCAAGCTAGCCGGGAGACCCAGTACTTC. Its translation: CASALQASRETQYF.

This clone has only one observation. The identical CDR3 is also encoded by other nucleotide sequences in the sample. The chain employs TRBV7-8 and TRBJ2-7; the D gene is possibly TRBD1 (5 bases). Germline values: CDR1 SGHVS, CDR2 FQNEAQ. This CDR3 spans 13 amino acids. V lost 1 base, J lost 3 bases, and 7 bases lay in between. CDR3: CASSLGQNYEQYF. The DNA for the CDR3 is TGTGCCAGCAGCTTAGGACAGAACTACGAGCAGTACTTC.

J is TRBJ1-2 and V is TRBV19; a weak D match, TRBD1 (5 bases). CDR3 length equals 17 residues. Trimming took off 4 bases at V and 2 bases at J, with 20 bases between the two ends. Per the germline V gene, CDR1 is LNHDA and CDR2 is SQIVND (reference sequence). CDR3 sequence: CASSTPRMGWGNYGYTF. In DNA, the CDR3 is TGTGCCAGTAGTACCCCGCGGATGGGGTGGGGCAACTATGGCTACACCTTC. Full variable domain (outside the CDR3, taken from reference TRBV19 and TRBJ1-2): DGGITQSPKYLFRKEGQNVTLSCEQNLNHDAMYWYRQDPGQGLRLIYYSQIVNDFQKGDIAEGYSVSREKKESFPLTVTSAQKNPTAFYLCASSTPRMGWGNYGYTFGSGTRLTVV.